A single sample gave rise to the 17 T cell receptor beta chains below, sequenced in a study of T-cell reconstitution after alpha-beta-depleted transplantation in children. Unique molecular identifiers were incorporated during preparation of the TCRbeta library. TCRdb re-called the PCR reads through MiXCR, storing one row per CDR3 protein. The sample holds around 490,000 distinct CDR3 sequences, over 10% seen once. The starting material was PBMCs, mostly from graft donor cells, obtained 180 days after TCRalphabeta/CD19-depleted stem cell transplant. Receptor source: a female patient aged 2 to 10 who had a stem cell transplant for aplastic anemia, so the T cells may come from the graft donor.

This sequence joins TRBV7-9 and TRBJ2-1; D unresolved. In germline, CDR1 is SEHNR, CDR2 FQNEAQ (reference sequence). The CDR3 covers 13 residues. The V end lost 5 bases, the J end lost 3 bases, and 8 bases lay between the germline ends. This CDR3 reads CASSPRLYNEQFF. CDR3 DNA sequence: TGTGCCAGCAGCCCGCGCCTCTACAATGAGCAGTTCTTC.

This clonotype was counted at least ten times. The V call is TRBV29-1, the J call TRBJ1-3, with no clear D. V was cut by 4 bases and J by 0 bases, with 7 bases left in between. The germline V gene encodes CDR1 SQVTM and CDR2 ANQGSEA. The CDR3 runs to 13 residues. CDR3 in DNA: TGCAGCGTTGCTGGCAACTCTGGAAACACCATATATTTT. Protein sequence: CSVAGNSGNTIYF.

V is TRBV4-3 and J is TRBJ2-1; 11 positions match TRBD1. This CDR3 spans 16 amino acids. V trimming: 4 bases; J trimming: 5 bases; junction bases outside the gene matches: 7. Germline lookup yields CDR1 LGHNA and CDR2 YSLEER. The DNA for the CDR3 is TGCGCCAGCAGCCTCATACTGGACAGGGGGCACAATGAGCAGTTCTTC. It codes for CASSLILDRGHNEQFF.

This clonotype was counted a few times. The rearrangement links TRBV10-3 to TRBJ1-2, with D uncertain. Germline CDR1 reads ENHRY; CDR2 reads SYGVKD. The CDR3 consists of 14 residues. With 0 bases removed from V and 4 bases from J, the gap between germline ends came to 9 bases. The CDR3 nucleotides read TGTGCCATCAGTGAGTCTTCGGGGATCTATGGCTACACCTTC. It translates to CAISESSGIYGYTF.

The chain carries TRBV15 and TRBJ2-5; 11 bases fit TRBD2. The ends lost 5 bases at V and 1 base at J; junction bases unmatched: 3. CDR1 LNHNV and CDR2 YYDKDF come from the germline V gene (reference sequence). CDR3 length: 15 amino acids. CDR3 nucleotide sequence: TGTGCCACCAGCGCAGGGACTAGCGGCCAAGAGACCCAGTACTTC. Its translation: CATSAGTSGQETQYF.

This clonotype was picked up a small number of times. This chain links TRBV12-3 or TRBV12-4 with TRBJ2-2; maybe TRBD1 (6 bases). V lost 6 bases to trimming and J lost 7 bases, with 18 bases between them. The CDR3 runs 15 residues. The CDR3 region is CASSLQGHLGGELFF. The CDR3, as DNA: TGTGCCAGCAGCCTACAGGGTCATTTGGGCGGGGAGCTGTTTTTT.

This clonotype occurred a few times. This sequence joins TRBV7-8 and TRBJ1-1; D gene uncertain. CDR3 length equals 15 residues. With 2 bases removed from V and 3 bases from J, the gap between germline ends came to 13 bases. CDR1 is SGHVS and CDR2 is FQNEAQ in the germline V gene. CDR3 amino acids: CASSLSVWRDTEAFF. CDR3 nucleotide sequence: TGTGCCAGCAGCTTATCGGTTTGGAGAGACACTGAAGCTTTCTTT. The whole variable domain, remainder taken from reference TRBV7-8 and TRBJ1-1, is GAGVSQSPRYKVAKRGQDVALRCDPISGHVSLFWYQQALGQGPEFLTYFQNEAQLDKSGLPSDRFFAERPEGSVSTLKIQRTQQEDSAVYLCASSLSVWRDTEAFFGQGTRLTVV.

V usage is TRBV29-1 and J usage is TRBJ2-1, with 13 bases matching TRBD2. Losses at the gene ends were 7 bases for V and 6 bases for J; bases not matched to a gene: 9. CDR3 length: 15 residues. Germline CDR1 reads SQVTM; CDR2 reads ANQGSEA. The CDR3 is CSAHGGLAGLNEQFF. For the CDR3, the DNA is TGCAGCGCACACGGGGGACTAGCGGGACTCAATGAGCAGTTCTTC.

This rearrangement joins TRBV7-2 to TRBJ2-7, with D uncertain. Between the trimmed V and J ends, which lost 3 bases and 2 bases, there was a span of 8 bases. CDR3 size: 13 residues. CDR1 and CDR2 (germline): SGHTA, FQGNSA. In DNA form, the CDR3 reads TGTGCCAGCAGCTTGGCGGAGACCTACGAGCAGTACGTC. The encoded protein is CASSLAETYEQYV.

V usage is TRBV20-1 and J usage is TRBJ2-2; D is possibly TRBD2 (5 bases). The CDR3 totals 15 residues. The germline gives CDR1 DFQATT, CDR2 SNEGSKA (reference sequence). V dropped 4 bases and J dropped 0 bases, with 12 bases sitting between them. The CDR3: CSAMRLSTNTGELFF. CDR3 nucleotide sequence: TGCAGTGCTATGAGACTAAGCACGAACACCGGGGAGCTGTTTTTT.

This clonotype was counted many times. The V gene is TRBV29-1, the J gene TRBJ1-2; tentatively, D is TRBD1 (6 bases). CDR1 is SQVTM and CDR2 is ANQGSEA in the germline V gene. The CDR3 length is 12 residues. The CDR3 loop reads CSAGQFLYGYTF. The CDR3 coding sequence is TGCAGTGCAGGACAGTTTCTCTATGGCTACACCTTC.

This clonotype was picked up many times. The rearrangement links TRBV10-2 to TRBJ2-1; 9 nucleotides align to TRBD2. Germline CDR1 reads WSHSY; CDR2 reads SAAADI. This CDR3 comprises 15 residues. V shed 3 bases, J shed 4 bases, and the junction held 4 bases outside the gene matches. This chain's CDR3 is CASSERLAGYNEQFF. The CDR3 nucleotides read TGCGCCAGCAGTGAAAGGCTAGCGGGGTACAATGAGCAGTTCTTC.

The CDR3 coding sequence is TGTGCCAGCTCACTTTCGACTAGCGGGACCCTTCGGGAGACCCAGTACTTC. Protein sequence: CASSLSTSGTLRETQYF. The chain recombines TRBV18 with TRBJ2-5, with 11 positions matching TRBD2. The J segment lost 5 bases and the V segment lost 4 bases, leaving 12 bases of the junction unmatched. Germline-derived CDR1 and CDR2 are KGHSH and LQKENI. The CDR3 covers 17 residues.

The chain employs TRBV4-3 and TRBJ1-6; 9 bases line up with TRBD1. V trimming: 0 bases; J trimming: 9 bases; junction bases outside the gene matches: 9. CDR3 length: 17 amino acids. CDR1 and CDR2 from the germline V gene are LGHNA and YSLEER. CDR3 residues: CASSQDYGDRDGSPLHF. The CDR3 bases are TGCGCCAGCAGCCAAGATTATGGGGACAGGGATGGTTCACCCCTCCACTTT.

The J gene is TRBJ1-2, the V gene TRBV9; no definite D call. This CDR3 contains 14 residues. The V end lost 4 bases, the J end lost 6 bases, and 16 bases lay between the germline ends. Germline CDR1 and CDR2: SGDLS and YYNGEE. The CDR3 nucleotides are TGTGCCAGCAGCCCCCGAGGGAGGGATAATGGCTACACCTTC. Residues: CASSPRGRDNGYTF.

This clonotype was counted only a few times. DNA of the CDR3: TGTGCCAGCAGCCCCCCGACAGGGATTAACTATGGCTACACCTTC. Its protein product is CASSPPTGINYGYTF. The chain has TRBV6-2 or TRBV6-3 and TRBJ1-2, with 7 bases aligning to TRBD1. The germline V gene has CDR1 MNHEY and CDR2 SVGEGT. The CDR3 is 15 residues long. J gave up 1 base and V 6 bases, and 8 bases lay outside the gene matches.

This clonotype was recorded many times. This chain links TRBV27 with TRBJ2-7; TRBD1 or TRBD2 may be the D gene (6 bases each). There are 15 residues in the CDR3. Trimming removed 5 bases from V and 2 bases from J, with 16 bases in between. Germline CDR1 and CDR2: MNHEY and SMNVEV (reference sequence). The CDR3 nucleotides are TGTGCCAGCAGTCCCCTCCTGGGGGGCCCCTACGAGCAGTACTTC. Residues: CASSPLLGGPYEQYF.